Listed below are T cell receptor beta chains from one sample, sequenced in a study of neoadjuvant nivolumab and ipilimumab in lung cancer. Sequencing was performed with immunoSEQ multiplex PCR; in TCRdb, only in-frame clones are kept and a portion is missing. The sample lists roughly 45,000 clones, approximately 90% occurring once. This sample comprised blood, obtained before neoadjuvant nivolumab, alone or with ipilimumab. These receptors were obtained from an adult with non-small cell lung cancer. Some clones in this sample may be carry-over from other donors' samples. Both conserved end residues are part of each CDR3. The D gene is left open where the match is weak. Where a row states a size, it is once, few, many or the class of an expanded clone; other rows omit it.

j_gene: TRBJ2-1
abundance: -
v_gene: TRBV5-6
d_gene: -
CDR3aa: CASSLGSINEQFF
CDR3nt: TGTGCCAGCAGCTTGGGTAGCATTAATGAGCAGTTCTTC

j_gene: TRBJ1-2
abundance: once
v_gene: TRBV4-2
d_gene: -
CDR3aa: CASSQDLGNGYTF
CDR3nt: TGTGCCAGCAGCCAAGACCTAGGGAACGGCTACACCTTC

j_gene: TRBJ2-2
abundance: -
v_gene: TRBV7-9
d_gene: -
CDR3aa: CASSLRLGELFF
CDR3nt: TGTGCCAGCAGCTTACGTCTCGGGGAGCTGTTTTTT

j_gene: TRBJ2-7
abundance: -
v_gene: TRBV19
d_gene: TRBD1
CDR3aa: CASSTDRAKQYF
CDR3nt: TGTGCCAGTAGCACCGACAGGGCAAAGCAGTACTTC

j_gene: TRBJ2-3
abundance: -
v_gene: TRBV20-1
d_gene: -
CDR3aa: CSARSKDTQYF
CDR3nt: TGCAGTGCTAGATCCAAAGATACGCAGTATTTT

j_gene: TRBJ2-5
abundance: once
v_gene: TRBV19
d_gene: TRBD2
CDR3aa: CASSPTSGHQETQYF
CDR3nt: TGTGCCAGTAGTCCGACTAGCGGCCACCAAGAGACCCAGTACTTC

j_gene: TRBJ2-7
abundance: -
v_gene: TRBV4-1
d_gene: TRBD1
CDR3aa: CASSLDRGRMYEQYF
CDR3nt: TGCGCCAGCAGCCTGGACAGGGGAAGAATGTACGAGCAGTACTTC

j_gene: TRBJ2-1
abundance: -
v_gene: TRBV2
d_gene: TRBD2
CDR3aa: CASRGTSGANNEQFF
CDR3nt: TGTGCCAGCAGAGGGACTAGCGGGGCGAACAATGAGCAGTTCTTC

j_gene: TRBJ1-2
abundance: -
v_gene: TRBV29-1
d_gene: -
CDR3aa: CSVDLTGNYGYTF
CDR3nt: TGCAGCGTTGACCTGACAGGAAACTATGGCTACACCTTC

j_gene: TRBJ2-1
abundance: few
v_gene: TRBV19
d_gene: TRBD1
CDR3aa: CASSMGQGSDEQFF
CDR3nt: TGTGCCAGTAGTATGGGACAGGGTTCGGATGAGCAGTTCTTC

j_gene: TRBJ2-1
abundance: -
v_gene: TRBV7-9
d_gene: -
CDR3aa: CASSPRAENEQFF
CDR3nt: TGTGCCAGCAGCCCACGAGCGGAAAATGAGCAGTTCTTC

j_gene: TRBJ2-5
abundance: -
v_gene: TRBV6-1
d_gene: -
CDR3aa: CASSPPPVAGETQYF
CDR3nt: TGTGCCAGCAGTCCCCCACCTGTTGCCGGGGAGACCCAGTACTTC

j_gene: TRBJ2-3
abundance: -
v_gene: TRBV4-1
d_gene: TRBD1
CDR3aa: CASSWPSGQGATDTQYF
CDR3nt: TGCGCCAGCAGTTGGCCTTCCGGACAGGGGGCAACAGATACGCAGTATTTT

j_gene: TRBJ1-1
abundance: -
v_gene: TRBV14
d_gene: -
CDR3aa: CASSTRTTGRSFF
CDR3nt: TGTGCCAGCAGCACCCGCACTACAGGGCGGTCTTTCTTT

j_gene: TRBJ2-3
abundance: once
v_gene: TRBV19
d_gene: TRBD1
CDR3aa: CASSSGGRDTQYF
CDR3nt: TGTGCCAGTAGTTCAGGGGGCAGGGATACGCAGTATTTT

j_gene: TRBJ2-5
abundance: -
v_gene: TRBV5-4
d_gene: -
CDR3aa: CASGQNQETQYF
CDR3nt: TGTGCCAGTGGACAGAATCAAGAGACCCAGTACTTC

j_gene: TRBJ2-4
abundance: once
v_gene: TRBV18
d_gene: TRBD1
CDR3aa: CASSPLAQGAQNIQYF
CDR3nt: TGTGCCAGCTCACCACTTGCTCAGGGGGCTCAAAACATTCAGTACTTC

j_gene: TRBJ2-1
abundance: -
v_gene: TRBV7-9
d_gene: -
CDR3aa: CATYLASSYNEQFF
CDR3nt: TGTGCCACTTATCTGGCTAGCTCCTACAATGAGCAGTTCTTC

j_gene: TRBJ1-1
abundance: -
v_gene: TRBV6-5
d_gene: -
CDR3aa: CASSYSTRGNTEAFF
CDR3nt: TGTGCCAGCAGTTACTCCACTAGGGGGAACACTGAAGCTTTCTTT